This TCR beta chain was found in a study of blood T cells in healthy people across ages. General study results and limits: Older age coincided with a roughly linear decline in TCR beta diversity per million T cells.

Germline V gene sequence: CDR1 LNHNV, CDR2 YYDKDF (reference sequence). The CDR3 has 17 amino acids. The V segment lost 0 bases and the J segment 9 bases; nucleotides outside the gene matches: 9. Using a J-beta primer mix together with a sample-barcoded 5' primer, a second PCR was run for roughly 7 to 12 cycles. A tag from a template-switch adaptor with 12 random nucleotides marked each cDNA molecule. TCRdb processed the 5' RACE reads anew with MiXCR; each CDR3 protein has one entry. The sample holds 650,000 to 1,000,000 distinct CDR3 sequences, less than 60% seen once. This clonotype was seen a handful of times. Its antigen is not known. The authors drew around 11 milliliters of peripheral blood from each donor.

The receptor comes from a man aged 80 or over in good health. Sequenced sample: blood. V gene TRBV15 combines with J gene TRBJ2-1, with 12 bases matching TRBD2. This chain's CDR3 is CATSRDLTSGRLSEQFF. The CDR3 DNA sequence: TGTGCCACCAGCAGAGATCTCACTAGCGGGAGGTTGAGTGAGCAGTTCTTC.